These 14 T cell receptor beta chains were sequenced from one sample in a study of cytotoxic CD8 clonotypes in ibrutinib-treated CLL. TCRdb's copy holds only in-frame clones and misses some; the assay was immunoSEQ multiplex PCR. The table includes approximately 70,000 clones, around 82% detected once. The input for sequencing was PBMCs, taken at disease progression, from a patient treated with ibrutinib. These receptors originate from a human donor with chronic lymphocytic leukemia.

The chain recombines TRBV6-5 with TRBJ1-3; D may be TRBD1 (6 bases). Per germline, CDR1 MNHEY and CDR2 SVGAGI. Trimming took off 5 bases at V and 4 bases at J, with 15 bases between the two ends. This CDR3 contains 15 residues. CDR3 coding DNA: TGTGCCAGCAGTGTAAACAGGGATGAGGGAAACACCATATATTTT. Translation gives CASSVNRDEGNTIYF.

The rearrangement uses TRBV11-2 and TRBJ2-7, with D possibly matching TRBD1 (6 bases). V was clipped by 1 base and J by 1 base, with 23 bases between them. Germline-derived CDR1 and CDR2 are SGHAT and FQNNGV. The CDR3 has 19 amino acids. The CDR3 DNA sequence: TGTGCCAGCAGCTTAGGTCTTGGACTTCTATCGAGGGGGTCCTACGAGCAGTACTTC. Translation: CASSLGLGLLSRGSYEQYF. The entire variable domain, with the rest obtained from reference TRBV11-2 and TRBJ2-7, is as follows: EAGVAQSPRYKIIEKRQSVAFWCNPISGHATLYWYQQILGQGPKLLIQFQNNGVVDDSQLPKDRFSAERLKGVDSTLKIQPAKLEDSAVYLCASSLGLGLLSRGSYEQYFGPGTRLTVT.

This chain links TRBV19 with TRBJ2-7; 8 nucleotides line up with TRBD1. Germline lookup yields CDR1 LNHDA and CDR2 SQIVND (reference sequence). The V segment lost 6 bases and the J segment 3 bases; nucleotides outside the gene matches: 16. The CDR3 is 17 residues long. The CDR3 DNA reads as TGTGCCAGTAGCTTCAGACTGGGGTTCACAGGGGGCTACGAGCAGTACTTC. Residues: CASSFRLGFTGGYEQYF.

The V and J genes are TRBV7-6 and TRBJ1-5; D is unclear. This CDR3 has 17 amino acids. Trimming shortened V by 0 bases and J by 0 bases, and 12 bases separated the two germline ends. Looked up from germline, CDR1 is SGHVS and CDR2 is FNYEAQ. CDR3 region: CASSLAKTRYSNQPQHF. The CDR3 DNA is TGTGCCAGCAGCTTAGCGAAGACCCGTTATAGCAATCAGCCCCAGCATTTT.

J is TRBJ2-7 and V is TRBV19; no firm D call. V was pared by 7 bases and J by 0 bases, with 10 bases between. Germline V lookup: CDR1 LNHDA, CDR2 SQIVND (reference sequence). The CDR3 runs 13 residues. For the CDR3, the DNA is TGTGCCAGTATGGGGAAAAACTCCTACGAGCAGTACTTC. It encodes CASMGKNSYEQYF.

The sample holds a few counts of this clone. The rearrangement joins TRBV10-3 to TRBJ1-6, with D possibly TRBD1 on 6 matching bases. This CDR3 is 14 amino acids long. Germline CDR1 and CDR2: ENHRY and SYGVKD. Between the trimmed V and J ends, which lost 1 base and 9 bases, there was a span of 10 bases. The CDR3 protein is CAISEYRVGSPLHF. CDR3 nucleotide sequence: TGTGCCATCAGTGAGTACAGGGTTGGTTCACCCCTCCACTTT.

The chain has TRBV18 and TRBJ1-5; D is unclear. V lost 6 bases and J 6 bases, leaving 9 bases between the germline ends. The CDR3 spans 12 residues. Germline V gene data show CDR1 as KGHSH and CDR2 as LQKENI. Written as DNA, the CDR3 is TGTGCCAGCTCTCCAGTCGGTCAGCCCCAGCATTTT. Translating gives CASSPVGQPQHF. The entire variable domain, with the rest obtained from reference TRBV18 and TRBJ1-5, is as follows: NAGVMQNPRHLVRRRGQEARLRCSPMKGHSHVYWYRQLPEEGLKFMVYLQKENIIDESGMPKERFSAEFPKEGPSILRIQQVVRGDSAAYFCASSPVGQPQHFGDGTRLSIL.

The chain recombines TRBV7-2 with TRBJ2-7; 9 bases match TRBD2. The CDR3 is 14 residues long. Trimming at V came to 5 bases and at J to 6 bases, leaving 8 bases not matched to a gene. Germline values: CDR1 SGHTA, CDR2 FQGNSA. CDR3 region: CASSRRGGAFEQYF. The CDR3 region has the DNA TGTGCCAGCAGCCGCCGCGGGGGGGCGTTCGAGCAGTACTTC.

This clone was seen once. CDR3 amino acids: CAWSSGLFSGNTIYF. CDR3 sequence (DNA): TGTGCCTGGAGTTCGGGACTCTTCTCTGGAAACACCATATATTTT. V usage is TRBV30 and J usage is TRBJ1-3, with D tentatively TRBD1 (5 bases). The CDR3 consists of 15 residues. V was cut by 2 bases and J by 0 bases, with 11 bases left in between. CDR1 is GTSNPN, CDR2 SVGIG, per germline (reference sequence).

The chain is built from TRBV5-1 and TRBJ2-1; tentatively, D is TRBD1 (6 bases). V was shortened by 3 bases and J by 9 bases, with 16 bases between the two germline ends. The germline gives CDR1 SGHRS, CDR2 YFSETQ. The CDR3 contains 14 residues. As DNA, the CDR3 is TGCGCCAGCAGCTGGTCGGACAGAGGAGCTGAGCAGTTCTTC. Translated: CASSWSDRGAEQFF.

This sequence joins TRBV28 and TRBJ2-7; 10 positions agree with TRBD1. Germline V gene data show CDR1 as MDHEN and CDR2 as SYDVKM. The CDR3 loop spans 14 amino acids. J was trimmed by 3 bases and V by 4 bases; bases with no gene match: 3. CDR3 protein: CASSSGQGDYEQYF. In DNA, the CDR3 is TGTGCCAGCAGTTCCGGACAGGGGGACTACGAGCAGTACTTC.

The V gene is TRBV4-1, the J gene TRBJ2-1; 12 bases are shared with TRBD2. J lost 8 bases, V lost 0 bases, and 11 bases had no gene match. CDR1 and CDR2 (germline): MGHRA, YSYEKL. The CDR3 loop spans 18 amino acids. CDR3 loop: CASSQDRVRLAGEDEQFF. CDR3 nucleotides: TGCGCCAGCAGCCAAGATCGAGTAAGACTAGCGGGAGAGGATGAGCAGTTCTTC.

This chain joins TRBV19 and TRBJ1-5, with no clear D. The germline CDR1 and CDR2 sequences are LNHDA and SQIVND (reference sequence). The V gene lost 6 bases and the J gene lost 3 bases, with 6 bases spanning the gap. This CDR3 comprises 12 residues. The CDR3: CASRLINQPQHF. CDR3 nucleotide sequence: TGTGCCAGTAGACTGATCAATCAGCCCCAGCATTTT.

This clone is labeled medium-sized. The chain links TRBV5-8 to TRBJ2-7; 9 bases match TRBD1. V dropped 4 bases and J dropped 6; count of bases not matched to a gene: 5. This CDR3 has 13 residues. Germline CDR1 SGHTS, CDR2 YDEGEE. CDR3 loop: CASSPWTGAEQYF. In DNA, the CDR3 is TGTGCCAGCAGCCCGTGGACAGGGGCCGAGCAGTACTTC.